This TCR beta chain is from a study of blood T cell repertoires in COVID-19. Study details: Collection of acute and convalescent COVID-19 samples took place in the United States, Italy and Spain. PBMCs, B-cell-depleted T cells, or T cells provided the cDNA or gDNA that made up the material.

Source study methods: Reference gene primer amplification yielded estimated nucleated cell counts. Only in-frame clones appear in the TCRdb table, and some are missing; sequencing was by immunoSEQ multiplex PCR. That table furnishes V, J and clone size, whereas the DNA furnished D and trimming. Counted here are 200,000 to 250,000 clones, approximately 86% occurring once; the ten biggest clones make up 10%. Looked up from germline, CDR1 is MRHNA and CDR2 is SNTAGT. CDR3 length equals 13 residues. Trimming cost V 4 bases and J 4 bases; bases outside gene matches: 2. Sequences were obtained from peripheral blood. This rearrangement joins TRBV6-4 to TRBJ1-2; 8 nucleotides line up with TRBD1. This TCR derives from a woman aged 50 to 60 with COVID-19, enrolled during active disease. In nucleotides, the CDR3 is TGTGCCAGCAGTGGCGACAGGGGCTATGGCTACACCTTC. It is translated as CASSGDRGYGYTF.